These 6 T cell receptor beta chains originate from one sample sequenced in a study of blood T cell repertoires in COVID-19. The protocol was immunoSEQ multiplex PCR, while the TCRdb copy is restricted to in-frame clones and leaves out a portion. The table includes roughly 150,000 clones, under 85% detected once. The sequencing sample was made of PBMCs or T cells enriched from blood (not recorded which). These receptors all stem from a young woman who had been exposed to COVID-19.

Only one count was recorded for this clone. The rearrangement links TRBV7-2 to TRBJ1-5; D gene unclear. The germline V gene has CDR1 SGHTA and CDR2 FQGNSA. The CDR3 runs to 13 residues. Between the trimmed V and J ends, which lost 4 bases and 6 bases, there was a span of 10 bases. CDR3 DNA sequence: TGTGCCAGCAGCTCCGATGCGATTCAGCCCCAGCATTTT. Its translation is CASSSDAIQPQHF.

The genes are TRBV4-1 and TRBJ2-5; unclear D gene. V was pared by 3 bases and J by 7 bases, with 6 bases between. The germline CDR1 and CDR2 sequences are MGHRA and YSYEKL. The CDR3 is 11 amino acids. CDR3 residues: CASSQARTQYF. CDR3 in DNA: TGCGCCAGCAGCCAGGCCCGGACCCAGTACTTC.

A few counts support this clone. This chain joins TRBV7-9 and TRBJ1-3; 7 nucleotides match TRBD1. This CDR3 has 15 amino acids. CDR1 is SEHNR and CDR2 is FQNEAQ in the germline V gene (reference sequence). V shed 3 bases and J 5 bases; nucleotides not matched to a gene: 7. The CDR3 coding sequence is TGTGCCAGCAGCTTGGAGACAGGGAACCGAAACACCATATATTTT. Translating it yields CASSLETGNRNTIYF.

The chain has TRBV21-1 and TRBJ2-5; the table assigns TRBD1, which was not confirmed against the DNA. TRBV21-1 represents a pseudogene. CDR3 length: 14 residues. The CDR3 loop is CASSNTGSQETQYF. The CDR3 DNA follows: TGTGCCAGCAGCAATACAGGTTCCCAAGAGACCCAGTACTTC.

The chain joins TRBV4-3 to TRBJ1-4; 7 bases are shared with TRBD1. Germline V gene data show CDR1 as LGHNA and CDR2 as YSLEER. The V segment lost 3 bases and the J segment 7 bases; nucleotides outside the gene matches: 8. The CDR3 covers 15 residues. DNA for the CDR3: TGCGCCAGCAGCCACGATCCGGGACAGTCTGAAAAACTGTTTTTT. The encoded protein is CASSHDPGQSEKLFF.

The genes are TRBV5-1 and TRBJ2-7, with D perhaps matching TRBD1 (6 bases). V was shortened by 7 bases and J by 2 bases, with 13 bases between the two germline ends. This CDR3 is built from 13 residues. Germline assignment: CDR1 SGHRS and CDR2 YFSETQ. CDR3 residues: CASRRTATYEQYF. The DNA of the CDR3 is TGCGCCAGCCGTAGGACAGCCACCTACGAGCAGTACTTC.